Listed below are T cell receptor beta chains from one sample, sequenced in a study of T cells in Graves' hyperthyroidism and ophthalmopathy. TCRdb reprocessed the multiplex PCR reads via MiXCR and lists one record per CDR3 protein. The sample has 250,000 to 350,000 distinct CDR3 sequences; about 15% are singletons. The sample taken for sequencing was blood. All receptors come from a woman in her fifties or sixties with Graves' ophthalmopathy. CDR3s include the opening cysteine and the closing phenylalanine or tryptophan. A D gene is named only where the DNA matches it firmly. The size entry is marked missing in some rows and otherwise reads once, few, many or a size class.

V	D	size	J	CDR3	DNA
TRBV20-1	.	.	TRBJ1-1	CSAYDRTEAFF	TGCAGTGCCTACGACAGAACTGAAGCTTTCTTT
TRBV7-2	.	few	TRBJ1-1	CASSYPGGGKNTEAFF	TGTGCCAGCAGCTACCCGGGCGGGGGGAAGAACACTGAAGCTTTCTTT
TRBV28	.	many	TRBJ2-1	CASTSPSSYNEQFF	TGTGCCAGCACTTCCCCCAGCAGCTACAATGAGCAGTTCTTC
TRBV19	.	.	TRBJ1-4	CASSPQGNGEKLFF	TGTGCCAGTAGTCCACAGGGTAACGGTGAAAAACTGTTTTTT
TRBV6-2/TRBV6-3	TRBD1	few	TRBJ2-5	CASSWAYRGRGQETQYF	TGTGCCAGCAGTTGGGCCTACAGGGGCAGGGGGCAAGAGACCCAGTACTTC
TRBV12-3/TRBV12-4	.	many	TRBJ1-2	CASSFWTADGYTF	TGTGCCAGCAGTTTCTGGACGGCCGATGGCTACACCTTC
TRBV2	.	many	TRBJ1-2	CASSEYQAGYYGYTF	TGTGCCAGCAGTGAATATCAGGCAGGTTACTATGGCTACACCTTC
TRBV7-9	TRBD2	many	TRBJ2-3	CASSSHIAGVSVTQYF	TGTGCCAGCAGCTCTCACATAGCGGGTGTCTCGGTTACGCAGTATTTT
TRBV19	.	few	TRBJ2-5	CASSSAGAGQETQYF	TGTGCCAGTAGTTCCGCGGGGGCCGGACAAGAGACCCAGTACTTC
TRBV14	.	.	TRBJ1-1	CASSQLTLISTEAFF	TGTGCCAGCAGCCAACTGACCCTGATATCCACTGAAGCTTTCTTT
TRBV3-1	TRBD1	many	TRBJ2-5	CASSPEGTGLYF	TGTGCCAGCAGCCCTGAGGGGACAGGCCTGTACTTC
TRBV29-1	.	many	TRBJ2-7	CSALGYTGSSEQYF	TGCAGCGCTCTTGGGTACACTGGATCCTCCGAGCAGTACTTC
TRBV4-2	TRBD1	.	TRBJ1-1	CASSHLDSNRGVAFF	TGTGCCAGCAGCCATCTGGACAGTAACAGGGGTGTCGCTTTCTTT
TRBV7-2	.	many	TRBJ1-1	CASSKGRMNTEAFF	TGTGCCAGCAGCAAGGGACGGATGAACACTGAAGCTTTCTTT
TRBV27	.	.	TRBJ2-7	CASSLAGREQYF	TGTGCCAGCAGTTTAGCGGGGCGTGAGCAGTACTTC
TRBV6-2/TRBV6-3	TRBD1	.	TRBJ1-1	CASFSQGGNTEAFF	TGTGCCAGCTTTTCACAGGGGGGAAACACTGAAGCTTTCTTT
TRBV4-1	.	many	TRBJ1-1	CASSQDPGSETEAFF	TGCGCCAGCAGCCAAGATCCGGGGAGCGAGACTGAAGCTTTCTTT
TRBV12-5	.	.	TRBJ2-4	CASALDSQNIQYF	TGTGCTAGTGCCTTGGACAGCCAAAACATTCAGTACTTC
TRBV7-9	.	few	TRBJ2-2	CASSVTGGGRNTGELFF	TGTGCCAGCAGCGTCACTGGCGGGGGCCGGAACACCGGGGAGCTGTTTTTT
TRBV3-1	TRBD1	many	TRBJ1-5	CASSQEGGRGNQPQHF	TGTGCCAGCAGCCAAGAAGGGGGCAGGGGCAATCAGCCCCAGCATTTT
TRBV7-2	.	many	TRBJ1-2	CASSPQGVYGYTF	TGTGCCAGCAGTCCACAGGGCGTCTATGGCTACACCTTC
TRBV20-1	TRBD1	.	TRBJ1-2	CSAPSGQGAGSNYGYTF	TGCAGTGCTCCGTCGGGACAGGGGGCCGGCTCCAACTATGGCTACACCTTC
TRBV28	.	many	TRBJ1-5	CASSLSTVANQPQHF	TGTGCCAGCAGTTTATCGACAGTAGCTAATCAGCCCCAGCATTTT
TRBV27	.	many	TRBJ2-7	CASSPRWAEPSYEQYF	TGTGCCAGCAGCCCTAGGTGGGCGGAACCGTCCTACGAGCAGTACTTC
TRBV5-1	.	many	TRBJ1-2	CASSFEAGNGYTF	TGCGCCAGCAGCTTTGAGGCAGGGAACGGCTACACCTTC